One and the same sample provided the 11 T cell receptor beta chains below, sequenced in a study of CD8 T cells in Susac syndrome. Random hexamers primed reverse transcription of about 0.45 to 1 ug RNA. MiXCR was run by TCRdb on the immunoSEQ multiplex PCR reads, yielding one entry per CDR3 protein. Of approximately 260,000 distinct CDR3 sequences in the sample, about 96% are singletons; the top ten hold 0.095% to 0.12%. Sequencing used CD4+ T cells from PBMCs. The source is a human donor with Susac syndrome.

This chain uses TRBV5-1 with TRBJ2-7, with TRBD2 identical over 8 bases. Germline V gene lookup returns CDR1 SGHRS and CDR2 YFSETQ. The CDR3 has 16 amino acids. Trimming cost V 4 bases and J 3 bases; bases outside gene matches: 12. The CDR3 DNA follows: TGCGCCAGCAGCGACCCAGGTCAGCGGGAGAGCTACGAGCAGTACTTC. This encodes CASSDPGQRESYEQYF.

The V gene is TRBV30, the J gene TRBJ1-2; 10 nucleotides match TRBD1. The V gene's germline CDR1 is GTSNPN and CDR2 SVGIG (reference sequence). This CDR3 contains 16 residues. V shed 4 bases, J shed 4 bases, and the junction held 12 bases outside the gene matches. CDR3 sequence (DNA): TGTGCCTGGACCCGGAAATCGGGACAGGGGTTCTATGGCTACACCTTC. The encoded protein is CAWTRKSGQGFYGYTF.

In nucleotides, the CDR3 is TGTGCCAGCAGTTACCGTGACAGGGGCACAGATACGCAGTATTTT. As protein: CASSYRDRGTDTQYF. The rearrangement joins TRBV6-5 to TRBJ2-3; 7 positions match TRBD1. The germline CDR1 and CDR2 sequences are MNHEY and SVGAGI. The J segment lost 1 base and the V segment lost 2 bases, leaving 3 bases of the junction unmatched. The CDR3 spans 15 residues.

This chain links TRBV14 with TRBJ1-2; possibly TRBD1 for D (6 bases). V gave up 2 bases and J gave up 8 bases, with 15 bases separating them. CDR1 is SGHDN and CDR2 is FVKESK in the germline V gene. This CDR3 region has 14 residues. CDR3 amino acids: CASSQKNTGGGYTF. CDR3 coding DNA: TGTGCCAGCAGCCAAAAAAATACGGGGGGCGGCTACACCTTC.

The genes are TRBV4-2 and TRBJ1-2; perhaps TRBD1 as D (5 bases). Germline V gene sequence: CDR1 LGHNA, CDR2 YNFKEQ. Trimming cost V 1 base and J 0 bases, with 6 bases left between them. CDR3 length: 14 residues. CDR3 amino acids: CASSQGGANYGYTF. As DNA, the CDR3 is TGTGCCAGCAGCCAAGGGGGCGCTAACTATGGCTACACCTTC.

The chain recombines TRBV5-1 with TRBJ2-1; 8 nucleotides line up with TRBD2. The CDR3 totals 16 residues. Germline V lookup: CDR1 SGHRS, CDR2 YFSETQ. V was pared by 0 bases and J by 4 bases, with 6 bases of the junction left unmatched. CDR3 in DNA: TGCGCCAGCAGCTTGGCGGCTAGCGGGTTATACAATGAGCAGTTCTTC. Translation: CASSLAASGLYNEQFF.

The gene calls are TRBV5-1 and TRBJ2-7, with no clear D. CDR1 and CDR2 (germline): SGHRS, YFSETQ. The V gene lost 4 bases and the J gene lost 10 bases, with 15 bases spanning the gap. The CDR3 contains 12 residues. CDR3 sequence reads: CASSASGPTQYF. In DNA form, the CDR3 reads TGCGCCAGCAGCGCGTCCGGGCCTACCCAGTACTTC.

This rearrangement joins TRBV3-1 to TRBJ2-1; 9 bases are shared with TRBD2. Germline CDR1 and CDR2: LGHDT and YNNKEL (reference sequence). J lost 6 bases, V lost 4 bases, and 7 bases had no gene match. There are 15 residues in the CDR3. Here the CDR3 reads CASSPGLAPINEQFF. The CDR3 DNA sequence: TGTGCCAGCAGCCCCGGACTAGCGCCGATCAATGAGCAGTTCTTC.

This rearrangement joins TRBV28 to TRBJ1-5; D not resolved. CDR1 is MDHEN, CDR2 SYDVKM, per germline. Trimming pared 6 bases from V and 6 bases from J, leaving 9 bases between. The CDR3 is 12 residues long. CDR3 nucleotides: TGTGCCAGCAGGGCTTCGGGTCAGCCCCAGCATTTT. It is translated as CASRASGQPQHF.

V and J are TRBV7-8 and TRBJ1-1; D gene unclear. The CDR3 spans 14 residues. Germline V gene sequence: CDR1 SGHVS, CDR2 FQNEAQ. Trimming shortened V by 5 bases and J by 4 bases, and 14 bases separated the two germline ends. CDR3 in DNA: TGTGCCAGCAGCCCCGTCGGAGGTAGCACTGAAGCTTTCTTT. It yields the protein CASSPVGGSTEAFF.

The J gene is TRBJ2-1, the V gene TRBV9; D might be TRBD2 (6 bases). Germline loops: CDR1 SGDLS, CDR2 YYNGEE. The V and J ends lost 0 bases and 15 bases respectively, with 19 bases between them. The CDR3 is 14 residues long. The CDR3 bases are TGTGCCAGCAGCGTAGGTTTACACGCGGGAATACGGTTCTTC. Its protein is CASSVGLHAGIRFF.